This T cell receptor (beta chain) was recorded in a study of T-cell reconstitution after alpha-beta-depleted transplantation in children. Library preparation (for TCRbeta) was performed with unique molecular identifiers. Using its own MiXCR run on the PCR reads, TCRdb lists one record per CDR3 protein. This table has about 230,000 distinct CDR3 sequences, more than 7.5% appearing once. The CDR3 has 13 amino acids. Germline loops: CDR1 LGHNT, CDR2 FRNRAP. Trimming removed 5 bases at V and 10 bases at J, with 17 bases between. This clonotype came up many times. Sample: PBMCs from the stem cell graft donor, taken from the stem cell graft. The chain links TRBV12-5 to TRBJ1-1; no firm D call. This receptor was identified in a human donor who donated a stem cell graft to a child with SCID. As DNA, the CDR3 is TGTGCTAGTGGTAGCGGCATTCCTGAACCAGCTTTCTTT. This gives the protein CASGSGIPEPAFF.